This T cell receptor beta chain was profiled in a study of beta chain features in type 1 diabetes. Study-wide points: Among all four CD4+ subsets, Type 1 diabetes patients had TCRB CDR3s that were moderately but significantly shorter. The study found that naive, central memory and Treg TCRB repertoires appeared more similar in patients than in healthy donors.

About this clone itself: Antigen specificity is unknown.

Per the germline V gene, CDR1 is SEHNR and CDR2 is FQNEAQ (reference sequence). V shed 1 base, J shed 7 bases, and the junction held 3 bases outside the gene matches. This CDR3 is built from 15 residues. Of the isolated RNA, all was reverse transcribed, and so the sequenced material was expressed TCRB transcripts. The average output of naive, central memory and regulatory T cell samples was 3 million to 4 million reads. Clones were sequenced by immunoSEQ multiplex PCR, and TCRdb holds only the in-frame ones, with some missing. Of 400,000 to 600,000 clones in the sample, 30% are singletons; the top ten hold about 0.065%. Staining for CD45RO/CCR7/CD25/CD127/CD95/CD27 allowed sorting of CD4+ naive, central memory, regulatory and stem cell-like memory cells.

This TCR was recovered from a man younger than 35 in good health. Sequencing was done on a sample of naive CD4+ T cells from blood. The chain combines TRBV7-9 with TRBJ2-1, with 11 positions matching TRBD2. CDR3 bases: TGTGCCAGCAGCTTAGGACTAGCGGGATTGAATGAGCAGTTCTTC. Translation: CASSLGLAGLNEQFF.